This T cell receptor (beta chain) was recovered during a study of regulatory T cells in long-lasting Graves disease. The CDR3 contains 15 residues. Germline-derived CDR1 and CDR2 are MNHEY and SVGEGT. V lost 6 bases and J 12 bases, leaving 24 bases between the germline ends. Time point given: newly diagnosed GD, antithyroid drugs for less than 3 months. Generation of the TCR library employed RNA extracted from PBMCs. This clonotype was recorded a few times. TCR beta libraries were built with iRepertoire HTBI primers and Arm-PCR of CDR3 regions. One entry per CDR3 protein results from TCRdb running MiXCR on the multiplex PCR reads. The sample comprises more than 400,000 distinct CDR3 sequences, roughly 17% of which are singletons, and 10% to 15% rests with the top ten. In addition, the sample was reused for a study of T cells in Graves' hyperthyroidism and ophthalmopathy.

Sequenced here: peripheral blood mononuclear cells (PBMCs), sampled at new diagnosis, from a patient treated with antithyroid drugs. The V gene is TRBV6-2 or TRBV6-3, the J gene TRBJ2-1; tentative D call: TRBD1 (7 bases). The sequence was collected from a middle-aged man with Graves disease. CDR3 sequence (DNA): TGTGCCAGCAGCTCCCTAAGGGGGCGGGGCAGGGGGCAGTTCTTC. Translated: CASSSLRGRGRGQFF.